The 26 T cell receptor beta chains reported below all come from one sample, sequenced in a study of radiotherapy plus CTLA-4 blockade in lung cancer (dated by TCRdb to the late 2010s). Libraries were constructed by the immunoSEQ multiplex PCR assay. Sourced from immuneACCESS, this table was stored by TCRdb with only in-frame sequences that have V and J called. A share of the clones is absent; for the studies checked, an unresolved V gene accounts for under half, and the remainder has no known explanation. The sample has tens of thousands of clones on record, 75% to 85% of them singletons. The ten largest make up 7.5% to 9.5% of the sample. Specimen: peripheral blood, collected from a patient treated with radiotherapy plus ipilimumab. The receptors stem from a human donor with non-small cell lung cancer who had a complete response to radiotherapy plus ipilimumab.

This chain joins TRBV7-8 and TRBJ1-5; 7 bases are shared with TRBD1. This CDR3 has 13 amino acids. CDR1 is SGHVS, CDR2 FQNEAQ, per germline. The V and J ends lost 5 bases and 6 bases, in that order; junction bases with no gene match: 4. The CDR3 here is CASSVGTAQPQHF. The CDR3 region has the DNA TGTGCCAGCAGCGTTGGGACAGCTCAGCCCCAGCATTTT.

J is TRBJ2-6 and V is TRBV5-6, with a weak D call TRBD2 (5 bases). Germline V gene data show CDR1 as SGHDT and CDR2 as YYEEEE. V was trimmed by 3 bases and J by 2 bases, leaving 12 bases between them. The CDR3 is made up of 16 amino acids. This CDR3 is CASSSLVGAGANVLTF. In DNA, the CDR3 is TGTGCCAGCAGCTCTTTGGTGGGAGCTGGGGCCAACGTCCTGACTTTC.

The V gene is TRBV30, the J gene TRBJ2-1; 9 bases agree with TRBD2. The CDR3 is 16 amino acids. J was trimmed by 4 bases and V by 4 bases; bases with no gene match: 11. Germline-derived CDR1 and CDR2 are GTSNPN and SVGIG (reference sequence). CDR3 in DNA: TGTGCCTGGACCACCCCGACTAGCGGATCTTACAATGAGCAGTTCTTC. Its translation: CAWTTPTSGSYNEQFF.

The chain couples TRBV6-1 to TRBJ1-5, with D tentatively TRBD1 (5 bases). Trimming took 0 bases from V and 2 from J, leaving 11 bases between them. The V gene's germline CDR1 is MNHNS and CDR2 SASEGT. CDR3 length: 16 residues. CDR3 loop: CASSEAGGSGNQPQHF. The CDR3 DNA is TGTGCCAGCAGTGAAGCGGGGGGGTCGGGCAATCAGCCCCAGCATTTT.

DNA of the CDR3: TGTGCCAGCAGCTCAGGGGGTTACGAGCAGTACGTC. Its protein product is CASSSGGYEQYV. The chain is built from TRBV2 and TRBJ2-7; 7 bases agree with TRBD1. The ends lost 6 bases at V and 4 bases at J; junction bases unmatched: 3. In germline, CDR1 is SNHLY, CDR2 FYNNEI. The CDR3 consists of 12 residues.

The chain is built from TRBV7-2 and TRBJ2-7; D not resolved. This CDR3 is built from 15 residues. Trimming took off 5 bases at V and 2 bases at J, with 16 bases between the two ends. Germline V CDR1 and CDR2: SGHTA, FQGNSA. Here the CDR3 reads CASSLGWAATYEQYV. For the CDR3, the DNA is TGTGCCAGCAGCCTAGGATGGGCAGCTACCTACGAGCAGTACGTC.

This chain connects TRBV18 to TRBJ1-1; 10 bases agree with TRBD1. Germline CDR1 reads KGHSH; CDR2 reads LQKENI. V was clipped by 5 bases and J by 4 bases; unmatched bases: 10. CDR3 length: 16 amino acids. In DNA form, the CDR3 reads TGTGCCAGCTCAGGAACCGGGACAGGGGTTGGCACTGAAGCTTTCTTT. It codes for CASSGTGTGVGTEAFF.

This clone was seen only a few times. This chain connects TRBV14 to TRBJ2-4; TRBD2 aligns across 7 bases. Germline lookup yields CDR1 SGHDN and CDR2 FVKESK. This CDR3 comprises 15 residues. With V trimmed by 0 bases and J by 7 bases, 6 bases remained unmatched. The CDR3 reads CASSQDRGRANIQYF. The CDR3 nucleotides are TGTGCCAGCAGCCAAGATCGGGGGAGGGCGAACATTCAGTACTTC.

This clone is a singleton in its sample. The rearrangement joins TRBV18 to TRBJ2-7; 7 bases agree with TRBD1. With V trimmed by 4 bases and J by 5 bases, 5 bases remained unmatched. This CDR3 is 13 amino acids long. Looked up from germline, CDR1 is KGHSH and CDR2 is LQKENI. This chain's CDR3 is CASSRIQGNEQYV. CDR3 bases: TGTGCCAGCTCACGGATACAGGGGAACGAGCAGTACGTC.

The V and J genes are TRBV5-3 and TRBJ1-4, with D tentatively TRBD1 (6 bases). TRBV5-3 is known as an ORF, though its function is uncertain. There are 17 residues in the CDR3. V was pared by 2 bases and J by 0 bases, with 14 bases between. CDR3 bases: TGTGCCAGAAGCTTCCAGGGGTCGATTGCAACTAATGAAAAACTGTTTTTT. Its protein is CARSFQGSIATNEKLFF.

In DNA form, the CDR3 reads TGTGCCAGCAGCCCCGGCGGATACACTGAAGCTTTCTTT. Translating it yields CASSPGGYTEAFF. The gene calls are TRBV5-4 and TRBJ1-1, with unresolved D. The CDR3 loop spans 13 amino acids. The V gene lost 4 bases and the J gene lost 3 bases, with 10 bases spanning the gap. In germline, CDR1 is SGHNT, CDR2 YYREEE (reference sequence).

The rearrangement joins TRBV13 to TRBJ2-3, with 11 positions matching TRBD1. This CDR3 has 18 amino acids. In germline, CDR1 is PRHDT, CDR2 FYEKMQ (reference sequence). V lost 4 bases to trimming and J lost 3 bases; unmatched junction nucleotides: 12. CDR3 coding DNA: TGTGCCAGCAGCTCCCGAGAATCAGGACAGGGGGCGACAGATACGCAGTATTTT. Its protein is CASSSRESGQGATDTQYF.

V gene TRBV7-2 combines with J gene TRBJ2-1, with 8 nucleotides matching TRBD2. The CDR3 covers 15 residues. CDR1 and CDR2 from the germline V gene are SGHTA and FQGNSA. Trimming removed 2 bases from V and 9 bases from J; junction bases left unmatched: 9. CDR3 sequence reads: CASSLMPGGPGEQFF. The DNA for the CDR3 is TGTGCCAGCAGCTTAATGCCGGGAGGGCCGGGTGAGCAGTTCTTC. The whole variable domain, remainder taken from reference TRBV7-2 and TRBJ2-1, is GAGVSQSPSNKVTEKGKDVELRCDPISGHTALYWYRQSLGQGLEFLIYFQGNSAPDKSGLPSDRFSAERTGGSVSTLTIQRTQQEDSAVYLCASSLMPGGPGEQFFGPGTRLTVL.

The chain is built from TRBV23-1 and TRBJ2-7; 7 positions match TRBD2. TRBV23-1 is given ORF status, its function remaining uncertain. V was pared by 7 bases and J by 0 bases, with 12 bases of the junction left unmatched. CDR3 length equals 16 residues. The CDR3 region is CASTSMLAESSYEQYV. In DNA, the CDR3 is TGCGCCAGCACCTCGATGCTAGCGGAGAGCTCCTACGAGCAGTACGTC.

V usage is TRBV5-1 and J usage is TRBJ2-5, with a weak D call TRBD2 (5 bases). Trimming took 5 bases from V and 0 from J, leaving 8 bases between them. CDR1 is SGHRS, CDR2 YFSETQ, per germline. CDR3 length: 13 amino acids. For the CDR3, the DNA is TGCGCCAGCAGTCGGGGTGACCAAGAGACCCAGTACTTC. Encoded protein: CASSRGDQETQYF.

The rearrangement links TRBV6-1 to TRBJ1-3, with D possibly being TRBD1 (6 bases). The germline V gene has CDR1 MNHNS and CDR2 SASEGT. The CDR3 totals 15 residues. The V gene lost 3 bases and the J gene lost 4 bases, with 13 bases spanning the gap. This CDR3 is CASSDGTGTGNTIYF. The CDR3 DNA reads TGTGCCAGCAGTGACGGCACAGGGACAGGAAACACCATATATTTT.

The rearrangement uses TRBV30 and TRBJ2-7; 9 bases agree with TRBD1. Germline loops: CDR1 GTSNPN, CDR2 SVGIG (reference sequence). The CDR3 is 13 residues long. J gave up 2 bases and V 5 bases, and 4 bases lay outside the gene matches. The CDR3 sequence: CAWGRDRAYEQYF. DNA of the CDR3: TGTGCCTGGGGCCGGGACAGGGCCTACGAGCAGTACTTC.

This chain joins TRBV12-5 and TRBJ1-1, with D uncertain. V was clipped by 7 bases and J by 5 bases, with 23 bases between them. Germline V gene lookup returns CDR1 LGHNT and CDR2 FRNRAP. This CDR3 has 16 amino acids. The CDR3 region has the DNA TGTGCTAGTGCCGCACCCCCGGGAGAGTCGGAGACTGAAGCTTTCTTT. Translated, it gives CASAAPPGESETEAFF.

The chain joins TRBV5-6 to TRBJ1-2; D possibly corresponds to TRBD1 (6 bases). Looked up from germline, CDR1 is SGHDT and CDR2 is YYEEEE. The CDR3 spans 15 residues. V lost 3 bases to trimming and J lost 2 bases, with 14 bases between them. CDR3 loop: CASSWESGGNYGYTF. CDR3 DNA: TGTGCCAGCAGCTGGGAATCGGGGGGCAACTATGGCTACACCTTC.

The chain is built from TRBV5-6 and TRBJ1-1, with D hard to call. V shed 0 bases and J shed 2 bases, with 8 bases lying between them. The CDR3 is 14 residues long. The V gene's germline CDR1 is SGHDT and CDR2 YYEEEE. The CDR3 DNA is TGTGCCAGCAGCTTGGCACAGCAAAACACTGAAGCTTTCTTT. Protein sequence: CASSLAQQNTEAFF.

The rearrangement uses TRBV27 and TRBJ2-4; 8 bases agree with TRBD1. CDR1 is MNHEY, CDR2 SMNVEV, per germline (reference sequence). Trimming cost V 3 bases and J 7 bases; bases outside gene matches: 11. The CDR3 runs 16 residues. The CDR3 DNA reads as TGTGCCAGCAGTTTTCGTGGCAGGGGGCAGATTAACATTCAGTACTTC. Its protein is CASSFRGRGQINIQYF.

The CDR3 nucleotides are TGTGCCAGCAGCGTAGCCACAGGACGAAACTATGGCTACACCTTC. This codes for CASSVATGRNYGYTF. This chain joins TRBV9 and TRBJ1-2, with D possibly TRBD1 on 5 matching bases. Trimming removed 0 bases at V and 2 bases at J, with 11 bases between. Germline CDR1 reads SGDLS; CDR2 reads YYNGEE. The CDR3 is 15 amino acids.

This chain uses TRBV2 with TRBJ2-1; D possibly corresponds to TRBD2 (5 bases). Germline V gene data show CDR1 as SNHLY and CDR2 as FYNNEI. V was shortened by 7 bases and J by 0 bases, with 13 bases between the two germline ends. The CDR3 extends over 15 amino acids. CDR3 sequence: CASTSRGNSYNEQFF. The CDR3 coding sequence is TGTGCCAGCACCTCCCGGGGAAACTCCTACAATGAGCAGTTCTTC.

The table lists this clone with a few counts. This chain joins TRBV7-8 and TRBJ1-3, with a tentative D call TRBD1 (6 bases). V lost 3 bases and J 2 bases, leaving 8 bases between the germline ends. CDR1 is SGHVS and CDR2 is FQNEAQ in the germline V gene. The CDR3 length is 14 residues. CDR3 DNA: TGTGCCAGCAGCTTCAGACAGGCTGGAAACACCATATATTTT. Encoded protein: CASSFRQAGNTIYF.

This rearrangement joins TRBV5-4 to TRBJ1-1; D uncertain. Per the germline V gene, CDR1 is SGHNT and CDR2 is YYREEE (reference sequence). With 4 bases removed from V and 4 bases from J, the gap between germline ends came to 17 bases. This CDR3 region has 15 residues. CDR3 sequence reads: CASSPGLREGTEAFF. The CDR3 bases are TGTGCCAGCAGCCCCGGTTTAAGGGAGGGCACTGAAGCTTTCTTT.

The V and J genes are TRBV2 and TRBJ2-2, with TRBD2 as a possible D gene (6 bases). V was trimmed by 5 bases and J by 1 base, leaving 11 bases between them. CDR1 and CDR2 (germline): SNHLY, FYNNEI. The CDR3 has 15 amino acids. The DNA for the CDR3 is TGTGCCAGCAGTTTTCGTAGCGGGAACACCGGGGAGCTGTTTTTT. Translating gives CASSFRSGNTGELFF.